Below, one T cell receptor beta chain is given with its context. What it recognizes is unknown. In the CD4+ fraction, cells were divided into CD45RA+ naive and CD45RA-negative memory subsets. V shed 5 bases and J shed 2 bases, with 17 bases lying between them. There are 16 residues in the CDR3. Germline V gene data show CDR1 as SGHTA and CDR2 as FQGNSA. Some clones are missing from TCRdb's copy, which holds only in-frame ones; the method was immunoSEQ multiplex PCR. In the table there are approximately 1.4 million clones, approximately 98% of which are singletons. These data are taken from a study of shared clonotypes between healthy human individuals. Broader study findings: Estimated richness was generally greater in naive than memory subsets. All-four-donor shared clonotypes had higher generation probabilities than non-shared clonotypes did.

The receptor was isolated from a man aged 25 to 40 in good health. The sequenced sample consisted of naive CD4+ T cells sorted from blood. Subset of the sample: CD45RA+ positively selected. This rearrangement joins TRBV7-2 to TRBJ2-3; D is uncertain. The CDR3 sequence: CASSPPHAPDTDTQYF. The CDR3 DNA follows: TGTGCCAGCAGCCCCCCACATGCACCTGACACAGATACGCAGTATTTT.